Following are 11 T cell receptor beta chains from one sample sequenced in a study of blood T cell repertoires in COVID-19. The repertoire was sequenced with immunoSEQ multiplex PCR; TCRdb's copy has only in-frame clones and lacks some. The sample yields roughly 180,000 clones, about 85% seen once. Sequenced sample: peripheral blood. Receptors originate from a woman aged 50 to 60 with COVID-19, enrolled during active disease.

CDR3 bases: TGTGCCAGCACCCAAAGACCAGGGGCCCCCCAAGAGACCCAGTACTTC. Amino acid sequence: CASTQRPGAPQETQYF. The rearrangement joins TRBV7-3 to TRBJ2-5; the D gene is possibly TRBD1 (6 bases). With 7 bases removed from V and 1 base from J, the gap between germline ends came to 19 bases. The CDR3 covers 16 residues. The germline V gene encodes CDR1 SGHTA and CDR2 FQGTGA.

The DNA for the CDR3 is TGTGCCATCAGTGAGCGTACAGGGGTAAAAAACATTCAGTACTTC. Its translation is CAISERTGVKNIQYF. The chain joins TRBV10-3 to TRBJ2-4, with 7 bases fitting TRBD1. This CDR3 comprises 15 residues. CDR1 is ENHRY, CDR2 SYGVKD, per germline. V was clipped by 2 bases and J by 4 bases; unmatched bases: 5.

As for this clone: Other nucleotide sequences from this sample produce the same CDR3. CDR3 DNA sequence: TGCGCCAGCAGCTTGGGACAGGGAGGCACAGATACGCAGTATTTT. Amino acids: CASSLGQGGTDTQYF. This chain links TRBV5-1 with TRBJ2-3; 7 nucleotides match TRBD1. The germline CDR1 and CDR2 sequences are SGHRS and YFSETQ. This CDR3 comprises 15 residues. V dropped 0 bases and J dropped 1; count of bases not matched to a gene: 2.

Worth noting for this clone: An end of the junction differs from the germline gene, which may be a read error. Other DNA sequences in the sample encode the same CDR3. The chain has TRBV18 and TRBJ2-2, with TRBD2 matching 10 bases. This CDR3 region has 17 residues. The germline gives CDR1 KGHSH, CDR2 LQKENI. The DNA of the CDR3 is TGTGCTAGCTCCTCTCAGCGGGGGGGCCTGGACACCGGGGAGCTGTTTTTT. Translating gives CASSSQRGGLDTGELFF.

This chain connects TRBV7-2 to TRBJ2-5; weak D call: TRBD1 (6 bases). In germline, CDR1 is SGHTA, CDR2 FQGNSA. The CDR3 runs to 14 residues. V was clipped by 6 bases and J by 5 bases, with 16 bases between them. This CDR3 is CASSKGLQGETQYF. CDR3 DNA sequence: TGTGCCAGCAGTAAAGGACTCCAGGGGGAGACCCAGTACTTC.

This clone turned up a few times. This chain joins TRBV7-3 and TRBJ1-3; 8 positions agree with TRBD1. The CDR3 totals 16 residues. Germline CDR1 reads SGHTA; CDR2 reads FQGTGA. The V segment lost 4 bases and the J segment 4 bases; nucleotides outside the gene matches: 9. CDR3 sequence: CASSSMTGVGGNTIYF. In DNA form, the CDR3 reads TGTGCCAGCAGCTCGATGACAGGGGTGGGCGGAAACACCATATATTTT.

The gene calls are TRBV18 and TRBJ1-2; the match to TRBD1 covers 7 bases. The CDR3 loop spans 14 amino acids. The V segment lost 0 bases and the J segment 6 bases; nucleotides outside the gene matches: 4. In germline, CDR1 is KGHSH, CDR2 LQKENI. CDR3 amino acids: CASSPPTGIDGYTF. In nucleotides, the CDR3 is TGTGCCAGCTCACCACCGACAGGGATCGATGGCTACACCTTC.

The V gene is TRBV7-2, the J gene TRBJ1-5, with 7 bases identical to TRBD1. The CDR3 loop spans 16 amino acids. From germline, CDR1 is SGHTA and CDR2 FQGNSA. With V trimmed by 5 bases and J by 0 bases, 7 bases remained unmatched. The CDR3 DNA reads TGTGCCAGCAGCACTACAGGGGAATATAGCAATCAGCCCCAGCATTTT. Protein sequence: CASSTTGEYSNQPQHF.

This clone was picked up a small number of times. The J gene is TRBJ2-7, the V gene TRBV7-9, with TRBD1 as a possible D gene (7 bases). The CDR3 runs 11 residues. The germline V and J ends were trimmed by 5 bases and 12 bases, with 14 bases remaining between them. Looked up from germline, CDR1 is SEHNR and CDR2 is FQNEAQ (reference sequence). CDR3 in amino acids: CASSRGTDAYF. The CDR3 DNA is TGTGCCAGCAGCCGCGGGACAGATGCGTACTTC.

J is TRBJ1-1 and V is TRBV27; D not resolved. CDR1 is MNHEY, CDR2 SMNVEV, per germline (reference sequence). Trimming pared 2 bases from V and 1 base from J, leaving 5 bases between. The CDR3 contains 13 residues. CDR3 sequence reads: CASSLNRNTEAFF. CDR3 coding DNA: TGTGCCAGCAGTTTAAATAGGAACACTGAAGCTTTCTTT.

V usage is TRBV18 and J usage is TRBJ2-7; a possible D gene is TRBD2 (7 bases). The CDR3 runs 14 residues. V lost 3 bases and J 5 bases, leaving 14 bases between the germline ends. From germline, CDR1 is KGHSH and CDR2 LQKENI. The CDR3 DNA is TGTGCCAGCTCACCTAGGCGGGGGCCTAACGAGCAGTACTTC. This translates into CASSPRRGPNEQYF.